Listed below are T cell receptor beta chains from one sample, sequenced in a study of T cell repertoires in cytomegalovirus infection. One entry per CDR3 protein, called by TCRdb with MiXCR from the reads. This table has about 250,000 distinct CDR3 sequences, approximately 7% appearing once. The source material was PBMCs. These receptor sequences come from a human donor in good health (CMV status not recorded). Some clones in this sample may be carry-over from other donors' samples. CDR3s include the opening cysteine and the closing phenylalanine or tryptophan. D genes are given only for firm matches. A row's size may be missing; if present it is once, few, many or a size class.

clone_size: -; j_call: TRBJ2-1; d_call: -; v_call: TRBV20-1; cdr3_aa: CSARELGPEVDEQFF; cdr3_nt: TGCAGTGCTCGGGAATTGGGACCTGAGGTCGATGAGCAGTTCTTC
clone_size: many; j_call: TRBJ2-1; d_call: TRBD1; v_call: TRBV24-1; cdr3_aa: CATSDPGTGDDNEQFF; cdr3_nt: TGTGCCACCAGTGACCCCGGGACAGGGGACGACAATGAGCAGTTCTTC
clone_size: many; j_call: TRBJ1-1; d_call: -; v_call: TRBV30; cdr3_aa: CAYTETGNTEAFF; cdr3_nt: TGTGCCTATACGGAGACAGGGAACACTGAAGCTTTCTTT
clone_size: many; j_call: TRBJ1-5; d_call: -; v_call: TRBV2; cdr3_aa: CASSESKQPQHF; cdr3_nt: TGTGCCAGCAGTGAAAGCAAGCAGCCCCAGCATTTT
clone_size: many; j_call: TRBJ1-1; d_call: -; v_call: TRBV7-2; cdr3_aa: CASSYGTPPGEAFF; cdr3_nt: TGTGCCAGCAGCTACGGGACTCCCCCCGGAGAAGCTTTCTTT
clone_size: many; j_call: TRBJ1-2; d_call: -; v_call: TRBV19; cdr3_aa: CASSLRDTNYGYTF; cdr3_nt: TGTGCCAGTAGTTTACGGGACACGAACTATGGCTACACCTTC
clone_size: many; j_call: TRBJ2-7; d_call: TRBD1; v_call: TRBV20-1; cdr3_aa: CSARLPGQGAYEQYF; cdr3_nt: TGCAGTGCTAGGCTGCCGGGACAGGGTGCGTACGAGCAGTACTTC
clone_size: few; j_call: TRBJ2-3; d_call: TRBD2; v_call: TRBV20-1; cdr3_aa: CSAETSGTDTQYF; cdr3_nt: TGCAGTGCTGAAACTAGCGGCACAGATACGCAGTATTTT
clone_size: many; j_call: TRBJ2-3; d_call: TRBD1; v_call: TRBV12-5; cdr3_aa: CARPPQRQGPGDTQYF; cdr3_nt: TGTGCTAGGCCCCCACAACGACAGGGCCCCGGGGATACGCAGTATTTT
clone_size: many; j_call: TRBJ2-1; d_call: TRBD1; v_call: TRBV20-1; cdr3_aa: CSARSSTGAHNEQFF; cdr3_nt: TGCAGTGCTAGATCGTCGACAGGGGCCCACAATGAGCAGTTCTTC
clone_size: many; j_call: TRBJ2-7; d_call: TRBD2; v_call: TRBV29-1; cdr3_aa: CSVTSGATYEQYF; cdr3_nt: TGCAGCGTTACTAGCGGGGCAACCTACGAGCAGTACTTC
clone_size: many; j_call: TRBJ1-5; d_call: -; v_call: TRBV7-2; cdr3_aa: CASSLISGDNGPQHF; cdr3_nt: TGTGCCAGCAGCTTAATAAGTGGAGATAACGGGCCCCAGCATTTT